The 31 T cell receptor beta chains below were found in one sample sequenced in a study of blood T cell repertoires in COVID-19 (dated by TCRdb to about 2020). Preparation of the library involved the immunoSEQ multiplex PCR assay. TCRdb provides this immuneACCESS table in a form limited to in-frame rearrangements. Some clones are lacking; in checked studies, under half of them reflect an unresolved V gene, and why the rest are absent is not known. For this sample there are about 150,000 clones; approximately 92% appear just once. Around 14% of the sample comes from the top ten. Sequences were obtained from peripheral blood. Every receptor here comes from a middle-aged woman with acute or convalescent COVID-19.

The J gene is TRBJ1-1, the V gene TRBV6-5, with D perhaps matching TRBD1 (5 bases). The germline CDR1 and CDR2 sequences are MNHEY and SVGAGI. Between the trimmed V and J ends, which lost 9 bases and 0 bases, there was a span of 11 bases. The CDR3 length is 13 residues. Written as DNA, the CDR3 is TGTGCCAGTGGTCAGGGTATGAACACTGAAGCTTTCTTT. Its translation is CASGQGMNTEAFF.

The chain combines TRBV5-6 with TRBJ2-1, with 8 bases lining up with TRBD2. The CDR3 extends over 15 amino acids. V shed 3 bases and J 1 base; nucleotides not matched to a gene: 3. The germline CDR1 and CDR2 sequences are SGHDT and YYEEEE. The CDR3, as DNA: TGTGCCAGCAGCTCGGGCGGGAGGTCCTACAATGAGCAGTTCTTC. It yields the protein CASSSGGRSYNEQFF.

The rearrangement links TRBV6-6 to TRBJ2-7; 9 nucleotides agree with TRBD1. With V trimmed by 5 bases and J by 6 bases, 8 bases remained unmatched. The CDR3 length is 14 residues. Per the germline V gene, CDR1 is MNHNY and CDR2 is SVGAGI (reference sequence). In DNA, the CDR3 is TGTGCCAGCAGTCCCCCGGGACAGGGTGCCGAGCAGTACTTC. Encoded protein: CASSPPGQGAEQYF.

This clone was counted once. CDR3 DNA sequence: TGTGCCAGCGGACTGGGACAGGGGACCTACGAGCAGTACTTC. Its protein is CASGLGQGTYEQYF. The genes are TRBV7-9 and TRBJ2-7; 10 bases line up with TRBD1. This CDR3 spans 14 amino acids. In germline, CDR1 is SEHNR, CDR2 FQNEAQ (reference sequence). V gave up 8 bases and J gave up 2 bases; unmatched junction bases: 6.

J is TRBJ2-3 and V is TRBV4-1, with 7 bases aligning to TRBD1. The CDR3 sequence is 16 residues long. Germline trimming cut 1 base from V and 4 bases from J; bases unmatched to any gene: 8. Germline CDR1 reads MGHRA; CDR2 reads YSYEKL. The CDR3: CASSQGQGVVSDTQYF. The CDR3 nucleotides read TGCGCCAGCAGCCAAGGTCAGGGGGTCGTGTCAGATACGCAGTATTTT.

The rearrangement joins TRBV6-1 to TRBJ2-1; D gene uncertain. The V gene's germline CDR1 is MNHNS and CDR2 SASEGT. The V and J ends lost 2 bases and 1 base respectively, with 9 bases between them. The CDR3 has 15 amino acids. The CDR3 protein is CASSELGRSYNEQFF. The CDR3 nucleotides read TGTGCCAGCAGTGAACTAGGCCGTTCCTACAATGAGCAGTTCTTC.

This clone has a single count. This chain joins TRBV2 and TRBJ2-3, with a possible D match to TRBD1 (6 bases). V was trimmed by 1 base and J by 2 bases, leaving 19 bases between them. The germline CDR1 and CDR2 sequences are SNHLY and FYNNEI. This CDR3 contains 18 residues. CDR3 in DNA: TGTGCCAGCAGTGAAGAGGTACCGACAGGATGGAACACAGATACGCAGTATTTT. It translates to CASSEEVPTGWNTDTQYF.

The chain recombines TRBV11-1 with TRBJ2-1; possibly TRBD1 for D (6 bases). There are 14 residues in the CDR3. Deletions cut 5 bases from V and 4 bases from J, with 12 bases between. In germline, CDR1 is SGHAT, CDR2 FQDESV (reference sequence). Here the CDR3 reads CASSHIQGYNEQFF. The CDR3 nucleotides are TGTGCCAGCAGCCATATACAGGGATACAATGAGCAGTTCTTC.

CDR3 amino acids: CASRPPFSLGELFF. CDR3 nucleotides: TGTGCCAGTAGGCCCCCGTTTAGTCTCGGGGAGCTGTTTTTT. The rearrangement uses TRBV19 and TRBJ2-2; D is unclear. Germline CDR1 and CDR2: LNHDA and SQIVND (reference sequence). V lost 6 bases and J lost 7, with 15 bases in between. The CDR3 spans 14 residues. The variable domain in full, with the rest retrieved from reference TRBV19 and TRBJ2-2, is DGGITQSPKYLFRKEGQNVTLSCEQNLNHDAMYWYRQDPGQGLRLIYYSQIVNDFQKGDIAEGYSVSREKKESFPLTVTSAQKNPTAFYLCASRPPFSLGELFFGEGSRLTVL.

The V and J genes are TRBV6-4 and TRBJ1-6; D unclear. The CDR3 contains 13 residues. Trimming shortened V by 4 bases and J by 7 bases, and 8 bases separated the two germline ends. CDR1 and CDR2 from the germline V gene are MRHNA and SNTAGT. The CDR3 region is CASSASENSPLHF. CDR3 DNA: TGTGCCAGCAGTGCGAGTGAAAATTCACCCCTCCACTTT.

The rearrangement uses TRBV27 and TRBJ1-5; the D gene is possibly TRBD1 (5 bases). The CDR3 totals 17 residues. With 0 bases removed from V and 9 bases from J, the gap between germline ends came to 21 bases. The germline V gene has CDR1 MNHEY and CDR2 SMNVEV (reference sequence). The CDR3 nucleotides are TGTGCCAGCAGTTTATCCCCTGGTGTGGGGCGAGGTCTGCCCCAGCATTTT. This encodes CASSLSPGVGRGLPQHF.

The rearrangement links TRBV6-6 to TRBJ1-2, with D unclear. The CDR3 consists of 13 residues. CDR1 is MNHNY and CDR2 is SVGAGI in the germline V gene (reference sequence). The V end lost 10 bases, the J end lost 0 bases, and 12 bases lay between the germline ends. Here the CDR3 reads CATKTEANYGYTF. In DNA, the CDR3 is TGTGCCACCAAAACAGAAGCTAACTATGGCTACACCTTC.

The V gene is TRBV3-1 (or the pseudogene TRBV3-2), the J gene TRBJ2-1, with 8 bases aligning to TRBD1. The CDR3 is made up of 16 amino acids. From germline, CDR1 is LGHDT and CDR2 YNNKEL (reference sequence). Unmatched junction bases numbered 5, after V lost 4 bases and J lost 0 bases. CDR3 sequence: CASSLQGAHSYNEQFF. In nucleotides, the CDR3 is TGTGCCAGCAGCCTCCAGGGGGCCCACTCCTACAATGAGCAGTTCTTC.

The chain uses TRBV7-2 and TRBJ1-6, with 7 bases matching TRBD1. J was trimmed by 4 bases and V by 6 bases; bases with no gene match: 9. The CDR3 is 16 residues long. CDR1 is SGHTA and CDR2 is FQGNSA in the germline V gene. Here the CDR3 DNA reads TGTGCCAGCAGATACACCGGGACAGATTATAATTCACCCCTCCACTTT. The encoded protein is CASRYTGTDYNSPLHF.

The V call is TRBV7-2, the J call TRBJ1-2, with D maybe TRBD1 (6 bases). Between the trimmed V and J ends, which lost 2 bases and 4 bases, there was a span of 14 bases. Germline-derived CDR1 and CDR2 are SGHTA and FQGNSA. The CDR3 consists of 15 residues. CDR3 amino acids: CASSLSWGLGYGYTF. CDR3 DNA: TGTGCCAGCAGCTTATCCTGGGGGCTCGGCTATGGCTACACCTTC.

The genes are TRBV29-1 and TRBJ1-1; no reliable D call. The CDR3 consists of 11 residues. Germline CDR1 is SQVTM and CDR2 is ANQGSEA. Trimming removed 4 bases from V and 5 bases from J, with 8 bases in between. In DNA form, the CDR3 reads TGCAGCGTTGTTAAATTTACTGAAGCTTTCTTT. Residues: CSVVKFTEAFF.

The rearrangement links TRBV6-2 or TRBV6-3 to TRBJ2-3; 10 bases are a match to TRBD2. The junction had 5 bases not matched to a gene; V was cut back by 0 bases and J by 5 bases. The germline V gene encodes CDR1 MNHEY and CDR2 SVGEGT. The CDR3 loop spans 16 amino acids. This CDR3 reads CASSYSRSGGLDTQYF. The DNA of the CDR3 is TGTGCCAGCAGTTACTCGCGTAGCGGGGGGCTAGATACGCAGTATTTT.

The chain couples TRBV11-1 to TRBJ2-5; 7 bases agree with TRBD1. Germline V gene lookup returns CDR1 SGHAT and CDR2 FQDESV (reference sequence). The CDR3 has 14 residues. Unmatched junction bases numbered 10, after V lost 7 bases and J lost 5 bases. The CDR3 region is CASTTTTGLETQYF. Here the CDR3 DNA reads TGTGCCAGCACCACAACGACAGGGCTGGAGACCCAGTACTTC.

The CDR3 loop is CASTRGRRETQYF. DNA for the CDR3: TGTGCCAGCACCCGAGGGAGAAGAGAGACCCAGTACTTC. This sequence joins TRBV7-2 and TRBJ2-5; possible D gene TRBD2, 5 bases. The V and J ends lost 7 bases and 4 bases respectively, with 13 bases between them. Germline values: CDR1 SGHTA, CDR2 FQGNSA. The CDR3 has 13 residues.

The J gene is TRBJ2-7, the V gene TRBV9; 11 positions match TRBD2. V gave up 3 bases and J gave up 3 bases; unmatched junction bases: 8. CDR3 size: 16 residues. Germline lookup yields CDR1 SGDLS and CDR2 YYNGEE. This chain's CDR3 is CASSAPTSGSFYEQYF. The CDR3 coding sequence is TGTGCCAGCAGCGCACCAACTAGCGGGAGTTTCTACGAGCAGTACTTC.

The gene calls are TRBV6-5 and TRBJ2-1; TRBD2 agrees at 11 bases. The CDR3 length is 15 residues. The trim removed 5 bases at V and 3 bases at J, leaving 3 bases unmatched. Per the germline V gene, CDR1 is MNHEY and CDR2 is SVGAGI. CDR3 sequence: CASSISGRDYNEQFF. The CDR3 nucleotides are TGTGCCAGCAGTATTAGCGGGAGGGACTACAATGAGCAGTTCTTC.

CDR3 DNA sequence: TGTGCCAGCAGTTTAATAGAAGGGGGAGAGCAGTACTTC. As protein: CASSLIEGGEQYF. The rearrangement uses TRBV12-3 or TRBV12-4 and TRBJ2-7, with D tentatively TRBD1 (6 bases). Trimming cost V 2 bases and J 7 bases, with 12 bases left between them. This CDR3 has 13 residues.

This clone has a single count. The genes are TRBV6-4 and TRBJ1-1; tentative D call: TRBD1 (5 bases). The germline V and J ends were trimmed by 8 bases and 0 bases, with 10 bases remaining between them. Germline assignment: CDR1 MRHNA and CDR2 SNTAGT. CDR3 length equals 13 residues. This chain's CDR3 is CASDGGLNTEAFF. CDR3 DNA: TGTGCCAGCGACGGGGGTCTGAACACTGAAGCTTTCTTT.

The rearrangement uses TRBV5-4 and TRBJ2-7; possible D gene TRBD2, 6 bases. CDR1 and CDR2 (germline): SGHNT, YYREEE (reference sequence). The V and J ends lost 1 base and 4 bases respectively, with 18 bases between them. The CDR3 is made up of 16 amino acids. CDR3 in amino acids: CASSLFNSGGYYEQYF. CDR3 nucleotide sequence: TGTGCCAGCAGCTTGTTCAATAGCGGAGGTTATTACGAGCAGTACTTC.

The gene calls are TRBV10-1 and TRBJ1-1; tentatively, D is TRBD1 (6 bases). The germline V gene encodes CDR1 WNHNN and CDR2 SYGVQD (reference sequence). The CDR3 contains 13 residues. The germline V and J ends were trimmed by 5 bases and 1 base, with 8 bases remaining between them. The CDR3 sequence is CASSKQGNTEAFF. The CDR3, as DNA: TGCGCCAGCAGTAAACAGGGGAACACTGAAGCTTTCTTT.

The chain recombines TRBV21-1 with TRBJ2-6; the listed D gene, TRBD2, was not tested against the DNA. TRBV21-1 is a listed pseudogene. The CDR3 has 16 residues. CDR3 coding DNA: TGTGCCAGCAGCAACCTCCCGTACTCTGGGGCCAACGTCCTGACTTTC. Translated: CASSNLPYSGANVLTF.

The CDR3 region is CASSLCGGANTEAFF. The CDR3 region has the DNA TGTGCCAGCAGTTTATGCGGGGGGGCTAACACTGAAGCTTTCTTT. The chain is built from TRBV28 and TRBJ1-1, with a weak D call TRBD1 (6 bases). The germline V gene has CDR1 MDHEN and CDR2 SYDVKM. Trimming removed 0 bases at V and 2 bases at J, with 10 bases between. The CDR3 is made up of 15 amino acids.

The chain combines TRBV2 with TRBJ2-7, with D unclear. Trimming left V 6 bases short and J 6 bases short, with 21 bases between. This CDR3 has 15 residues. Germline CDR1 and CDR2: SNHLY and FYNNEI. CDR3 region: CASRFAATLSGEQYF. DNA of the CDR3: TGTGCCAGCAGGTTCGCGGCTACCCTATCTGGCGAGCAGTACTTC.

This clone has a single count. This chain's CDR3 is CASSEHGQVTEAFF. CDR3 DNA: TGCGCCAGCAGTGAACACGGACAGGTAACTGAAGCTTTCTTT. V usage is TRBV10-1 and J usage is TRBJ1-1, with 7 bases lining up with TRBD1. The germline CDR1 and CDR2 sequences are WNHNN and SYGVQD (reference sequence). The length of the CDR3 is 14 residues. J lost 5 bases, V lost 3 bases, and 6 bases had no gene match.

This clone was found once. The chain employs TRBV9 and TRBJ1-2; D ambiguous. The CDR3 is 15 residues long. The germline gives CDR1 SGDLS, CDR2 YYNGEE. Trimming took off 0 bases at V and 4 bases at J, with 13 bases between the two ends. This chain's CDR3 is CASSVGDFGTYGYTF. CDR3 nucleotide sequence: TGTGCCAGCAGCGTAGGTGATTTTGGCACCTATGGCTACACCTTC.

The chain joins TRBV2 to TRBJ1-1; TRBD1 might be the D (5 bases). Trimming left V 1 base short and J 2 bases short, with 11 bases between. The CDR3 spans 15 residues. CDR1 SNHLY and CDR2 FYNNEI come from the germline V gene. CDR3 sequence: CASSEGGEINTEAFF. The CDR3 nucleotides read TGTGCCAGCAGTGAAGGGGGGGAGATAAACACTGAAGCTTTCTTT.